The next 6 T cell receptor beta chains were all read from a single sample in a study of T-cell reconstitution after alpha-beta-depleted transplantation in children. Preparing the TCRbeta library involved the use of unique molecular identifiers. TCRdb called the PCR reads again in MiXCR, with one record for every CDR3 protein. The data show some 550,000 distinct CDR3 sequences, with approximately 20% seen just once and 3.3% held by the top ten. The sequences come from PBMCs from the stem cell graft donor, collected from the stem cell graft. These receptors all come from a human donor who donated a stem cell graft to a child with acute lymphoblastic leukemia.

This clonotype was counted a few times. The rearrangement uses TRBV7-9 and TRBJ2-3; D gene uncertain. The CDR3 has 16 residues. CDR1 SEHNR and CDR2 FQNEAQ come from the germline V gene (reference sequence). Trimming took off 1 base at V and 0 bases at J, with 11 bases between the two ends. The CDR3 is CASSLGSGSSTDTQYF. The CDR3 DNA follows: TGTGCCAGCAGCTTAGGTTCAGGTTCAAGCACAGATACGCAGTATTTT.

This clonotype was seen a handful of times. The V and J genes are TRBV24-1 and TRBJ2-7, with 7 bases lining up with TRBD1. After removal of 4 bases from V and 3 bases from J, the junction contained 5 bases not matched to a gene. There are 14 residues in the CDR3. Germline assignment: CDR1 KGHDR and CDR2 SFDVKD. The CDR3 reads CATSDRDSHYEQYF. CDR3 sequence (DNA): TGTGCCACCAGTGACAGGGACAGTCACTACGAGCAGTACTTC.

This clonotype was seen more than once but under ten times. The rearrangement links TRBV5-1 to TRBJ2-7; TRBD2 aligns across 13 bases. With V trimmed by 7 bases and J by 5 bases, 6 bases remained unmatched. Germline CDR1 and CDR2: SGHRS and YFSETQ. The length of the CDR3 is 14 residues. CDR3 residues: CASAPGTSGNEQYF. The CDR3 DNA sequence: TGCGCCAGCGCACCCGGGACTAGCGGGAACGAGCAGTACTTC.

The genes are TRBV15 and TRBJ2-7, with 8 bases that match TRBD1. The CDR3 totals 15 residues. Trimming at V came to 7 bases and at J to 2 bases, leaving 10 bases not matched to a gene. Germline V lookup: CDR1 LNHNV, CDR2 YYDKDF (reference sequence). CDR3 protein: CATIMTGANPYEQYF. CDR3 DNA sequence: TGTGCCACCATCATGACAGGGGCGAATCCCTACGAGCAGTACTTC.

A few counts support this clonotype. V usage is TRBV5-1 and J usage is TRBJ2-1; D call uncertain. The V gene's germline CDR1 is SGHRS and CDR2 YFSETQ. CDR3 size: 13 residues. V was pared by 2 bases and J by 3 bases, with 6 bases between. CDR3 in DNA: TGCGCCAGCAGCTTCTCCCGCTACAATGAGCAGTTCTTC. It encodes CASSFSRYNEQFF.

This clonotype was seen more than once but under ten times. CDR3 residues: CASGATGYQETQYF. The CDR3 DNA reads TGTGCCAGCGGGGCGACCGGATACCAAGAGACCCAGTACTTC. V usage is TRBV2 and J usage is TRBJ2-5, with TRBD1 as a possible D gene (5 bases). The germline V gene has CDR1 SNHLY and CDR2 FYNNEI. The V gene lost 8 bases and the J gene lost 0 bases, with 13 bases spanning the gap. This CDR3 has 14 amino acids.